Reported below is one TCR beta chain. What it binds is unknown. The data derive from a study of glioma-infiltrating T cells. Overall study context: Before surgery, glioma patients received dexamethasone for at most six days.

Study-wide results and caveats: Tissue-blood divergence was below expectation in non-neoplastic patients, above in gliomas.

TCR alpha and beta CDR3 regions were amplified from RNA using iRepertoire nested multiplex PCR. One-step reverse transcription and amplification started from roughly 100-400 ng of tissue mRNA or PBMC total RNA. From the multiplex PCR reads, TCRdb called clonotypes with MiXCR, one entry per CDR3 protein. The sample lists a few hundred thousand distinct CDR3 sequences; roughly two fifths were seen once. This CDR3 is 15 amino acids long. Germline values: CDR1 SNHLY, CDR2 FYNNEI. The V end was cut by 3 bases, the J end by 7 bases, with 16 bases between. The TCR originated in a human donor with low-grade glioma or glioblastoma, undergoing nonglioma brain surgery, or in good health (not recorded which). Sequences were obtained from glioma tissue, nonneoplastic brain tissue, or PBMCs (not recorded which). The V call is TRBV2, the J call TRBJ2-1; a possible D gene is TRBD1 (6 bases). The CDR3 here is CASSDDRPSTNEQFF. As DNA, the CDR3 is TGTGCCAGCAGTGATGACAGGCCTTCTACGAATGAGCAGTTCTTC.